These T cell receptor beta chains were read from a single sample in a study of Ad26.COV2.S vaccination and SARS-CoV-2 variants. Method: immunoSEQ multiplex PCR; TCRdb's copy keeps in-frame clones and lacks some. The sample has about 350,000 clones, approximately 86% seen once. The starting material was peripheral blood, obtained in a trial of Ad26.COV2.S vaccine versus placebo. All receptors come from a person aged 18-65 years who received the Ad26.COV2.S COVID-19 vaccine or a placebo. CDR3s include the opening cysteine and the closing phenylalanine or tryptophan. A D gene is named only where the DNA matches it firmly. Not every row has a clone size; where given, it reads once, few, many or a size class.

cdr3_nt cdr3_aa j_call clone_size d_call v_call
TGTGCCAGCAGCCTAAGCCCAGGGGCTACCAACTATGGCTACACCTTC CASSLSPGATNYGYTF TRBJ1-2 . . TRBV5-6
TGTGCCAGCAGCCCACAGGGGGCTTTTTACAATGAGCAGTTCTTC CASSPQGAFYNEQFF TRBJ2-1 . TRBD1 TRBV28
TGTGCCAGCAGCCAAAATCTAGCGGGAGACCCCGGGGAGCTGTTTTTT CASSQNLAGDPGELFF TRBJ2-2 . TRBD2 TRBV14
TGTGCCAGTAGTTGGATGGGCCCCCAAGACGAAAAACTGTTTTTT CASSWMGPQDEKLFF TRBJ1-4 . . TRBV19
TGTGCCAGCAGGGTTTGGCAGAATGAAAAACTGTTTTTT CASRVWQNEKLFF TRBJ1-4 once . TRBV28
TGTGCCAGCAGCTTAGAGGGTGGGGCTGGGGCCAACGTCCTGACTTTC CASSLEGGAGANVLTF TRBJ2-6 . . TRBV11-2
TGTGCCAGCAGCTCGGGACTAGCGGGAACCGGGGAGCTGTTTTTT CASSSGLAGTGELFF TRBJ2-2 . TRBD2 TRBV7-2
TGTGCCAGCTCACCACCGGGGGCGGCGAACACTGAAGCTTTCTTT CASSPPGAANTEAFF TRBJ1-1 . . TRBV18
TGCGCCAGCAGCTCGGGACTAGCGGGGGCCCGTCTCGAGCAGTACTTC CASSSGLAGARLEQYF TRBJ2-7 . TRBD2 TRBV5-1
TGTGCCAGCAGTTGGTCGGACACTGAAGCTTTCTTT CASSWSDTEAFF TRBJ1-1 . . TRBV2
TGTGCCAGCAGCCAAGGGACAGGGTTCGCCTTCTATGGCTACACCTTC CASSQGTGFAFYGYTF TRBJ1-2 . TRBD1 TRBV3-1/TRBV3-2
TGTGCCAGCAACGATTACAGGGACAATCAGCCCCAGCATTTT CASNDYRDNQPQHF TRBJ1-5 . . TRBV6-5
TGTGCCAGCGGAGGACGCGGGTGGGTTGAGCAGTTCTTC CASGGRGWVEQFF TRBJ2-1 . . TRBV2
TGTGCCAGCTCACGCCGACAGGTCTATGGCTACACCTTC CASSRRQVYGYTF TRBJ1-2 . . TRBV18
TGTGCCTGGAGTGTACCTCGGGCCGCTTCAGAGACCCAGTACTTC CAWSVPRAASETQYF TRBJ2-5 . . TRBV30
TGTGCCAGCAGCGGGGACAGGGGTAAGACCCAGTACTTC CASSGDRGKTQYF TRBJ2-5 once TRBD1 TRBV27
TGTGCCAGTCCGGGACAGGGGGCGCCGGGCTACACCTTC CASPGQGAPGYTF TRBJ1-2 . TRBD1 TRBV12-3/TRBV12-4
TGTGCCAGCTCACGTACGGACAGCTCTGGAAACACCATATATTTT CASSRTDSSGNTIYF TRBJ1-3 . . TRBV18
TGTGCCACCAGTGATCCCCGTCAGGGGTACACCGGGGAGCTGTTTTTT CATSDPRQGYTGELFF TRBJ2-2 . . TRBV24-1
TGTGCCAGCAGTCCATACCCGACAGTGACTTTTAACTATGGCTACACCTTC CASSPYPTVTFNYGYTF TRBJ1-2 . . TRBV28
TGTGCCAGCAGCCCCAGTGCATATCGGGACACTGAAGCTTTCTTT CASSPSAYRDTEAFF TRBJ1-1 . . TRBV11-2
TGCGCCAGCAGCTTTCAGCCGGGACAGGGGTTCTACGAGCAGTACTTC CASSFQPGQGFYEQYF TRBJ2-7 . TRBD1 TRBV4-3
TGTGCCAGCAGCTTAGATCCAGGGGGCTCCTATAATTCACCCCTCCACTTT CASSLDPGGSYNSPLHF TRBJ1-6 . TRBD1 TRBV11-2
TGCAGCGCTCTCGATAGGGAGAATGAGGATGGCTACACCTTC CSALDRENEDGYTF TRBJ1-2 . . TRBV29-1
TGTGCCAGCAGTTCGGAAGGGCTAGCGGGATCTACCCTCAACACCGGGGAGCTGTTTTTT CASSSEGLAGSTLNTGELFF TRBJ2-2 . TRBD2 TRBV9
TGTGCCAGCAGCCCTTTAGGACCGGGCGTCCATGAGCAGTTCTTC CASSPLGPGVHEQFF TRBJ2-1 once . TRBV14
TGTGCCAGCAGCTCTCACGGGACATCATCCGCAGGGACCTTC CASSSHGTSSAGTF TRBJ1-2 . . TRBV7-9
TGTGCCAGCAGCTCTGGACAGGCGGGCTCCTACAATGAGCAGTTCTTC CASSSGQAGSYNEQFF TRBJ2-1 . TRBD1 TRBV7-3
TGTGCCAGCAGTCCTCAACGGGGCCTCAATCAGCCCCAGCATTTT CASSPQRGLNQPQHF TRBJ1-5 once . TRBV6-5
TGTGCCAGCAGCGTAGGTGCTAGCGATGTTAATGAGCAGTTCTTC CASSVGASDVNEQFF TRBJ2-1 . . TRBV9
TGTGCCAGCAGTTGGTGGAATCAGCCCCAGCATTTT CASSWWNQPQHF TRBJ1-5 . . TRBV6-2/TRBV6-3
TGTGCCAGCAGTTTGACAGGGAATAGCAATCAGCCCCAGCATTTT CASSLTGNSNQPQHF TRBJ1-5 . TRBD1 TRBV27
TGTGCCAGCAGCTTGGGTTCCGTGGTTGGGGTTCAGCAGTTCTTC CASSLGSVVGVQQFF TRBJ2-1 . . TRBV5-6
TGTGCCAGCAGCTTTGCTAGCGGGGGAGAGACCCAGTACTTC CASSFASGGETQYF TRBJ2-5 . TRBD2 TRBV7-9
TGTGCCAGTAGTTTAGGGGTACCTCGGAACTCCTACGAGCAGTACTTC CASSLGVPRNSYEQYF TRBJ2-7 . . TRBV19
TGCGCCAGCAGCGCCGGGACAGTTCAAGAGACCCAGTACTTC CASSAGTVQETQYF TRBJ2-5 . TRBD1 TRBV5-1
TGTGCCAGCTCACCCGACAGGGGGCCTGGGGAGCAGTACTTC CASSPDRGPGEQYF TRBJ2-7 . TRBD1 TRBV18
TGTGCCAGTAGTTCGCCCGCAGGGGGGCGTCTCGATTCACCCCTCCACTTT CASSSPAGGRLDSPLHF TRBJ1-6 . TRBD1 TRBV19
TGTGCCAGCAGCTTAGTAGGGGACAGGGGGGTAGATCAGCCCCAGCATTTT CASSLVGDRGVDQPQHF TRBJ1-5 . TRBD1 TRBV11-2
TGTGCCTGGAGTGTATTGCTAGCGGGAGGGGGCGAGCAGTACTTC CAWSVLLAGGGEQYF TRBJ2-7 . TRBD2 TRBV30
TGTGCCAGCAGTCCCTTCAACAATGAGCAGTTCTTC CASSPFNNEQFF TRBJ2-1 . . TRBV6-2/TRBV6-3
TGTGCCAGCAGTTTAACGTCATCCTCTGGAAACACCATATATTTT CASSLTSSSGNTIYF TRBJ1-3 . . TRBV28
TGTGCCAGCACCCAGGGGGCTAGCGGGGCCTATGAGCAGTTCTTC CASTQGASGAYEQFF TRBJ2-1 . . TRBV28
TGTGCCAGCAGCAGGGGGGACTCCTACGAGCAGTACTTC CASSRGDSYEQYF TRBJ2-7 . . TRBV28
TGTGCCACCAGTGAATGGACAGGGGCCTCCTACGAGCAGTACTTC CATSEWTGASYEQYF TRBJ2-7 . TRBD1 TRBV24-1